The entry below describes one T cell receptor beta chain. Its antigen is unknown. Base quality data are lacking; no much larger clone is found one base away. The immunoSEQ Assay, a bias-controlled multiplex PCR, was used to amplify TCRbeta CDR3 regions from genomic DNA. Turning to the authors' computational methods: The number of nucleated cells in each sample was estimated by amplification of reference gene primers within the assay. Sequence reads were collapsed and filtered to measure the absolute abundance of every unique TCRbeta CDR3 rearrangement. For each sample, productive Simpson clonality was calculated as the square root of Simpson's diversity index across productive rearrangements. Here the immuneACCESS table is served through TCRdb, limited to in-frame sequences with V and J called. Missing clones are a known gap in these copies; in checked studies unresolved V genes cover under half, and the rest lacks a known reason. Clone size and V and J calls were adopted from that table, with D and trimming inferred from the DNA. The sample has 30,000 to 45,000 clones on record, 90% to 95% of them singletons. The ten largest account for 2% to 2.5% of the sample.

The record originates from a study of blood T cell repertoires in COVID-19 (dated by TCRdb to the early 2020s). At the level of the whole study: Samples covering the acute and convalescent phases of COVID-19 were provided by collaborators in the United States, Italy and Spain. The material from the prospective study consisted of cDNA or gDNA derived from T cells, B-cell-depleted T cells, or PBMCs. The repertoires were released in a freely available public database meant as a resource for research on the immune response to SARS-CoV-2. Sample metadata almost always included a de-identified subject ID, COVID-19 status, age in years and sex. Where HLA class I and class II types were available, the types were taken from metadata supplied by the sample provider, not from assay-based typing. The dataset comprised deeply sampled blood TCRbeta repertoires from subjects exposed to, actively infected with, or recovered from COVID-19. The samples were drawn from the first 160 participants of the ongoing ImmuneRACE study and from 1,200 or so subjects provided by 6 global collaborators. Study-wide findings and limitations: The amount of clinical and demographic metadata varied by source and participant and was provided uncurated.

Collaborating institutions collected whole blood in K2EDTA tubes following their own protocols. For TCRbeta analysis, collaborators shipped samples as frozen whole blood, isolated PBMCs, or DNA extracted from either of those sample types. CDR1 and CDR2 were assigned from the germline V gene as SGHVS and FQNEAQ. Compared with germline, V lacks 5 bases and J lacks 0 bases; bases without a gene match: 16. Measured from the cysteine to the phenylalanine, the CDR3 is 19 residues long. Just the 57-base CDR3 DNA is kept, in frame starting at base 1. Sequencing was done on a sample of peripheral blood. This clonotype was sampled from a man aged 50 or older with active COVID-19. This chain is built from TRBV7-8 and TRBJ2-1; the junction holds 7 bases that match TRBD1. The DNA reads TGTGCCAGCAGCGCCCGGAACAGGGGACGCCAGAGCTCCTACAATGAGCAGTTCTTC. It codes for CASSARNRGRQSSYNEQFF.